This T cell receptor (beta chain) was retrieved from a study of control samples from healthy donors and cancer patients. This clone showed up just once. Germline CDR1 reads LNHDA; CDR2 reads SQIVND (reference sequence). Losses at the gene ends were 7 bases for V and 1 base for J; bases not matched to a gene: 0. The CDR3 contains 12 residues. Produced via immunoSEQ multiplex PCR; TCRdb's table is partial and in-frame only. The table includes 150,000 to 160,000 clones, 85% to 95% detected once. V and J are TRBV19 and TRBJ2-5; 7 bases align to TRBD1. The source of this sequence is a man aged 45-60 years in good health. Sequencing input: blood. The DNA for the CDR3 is TGTGCCAGTACAGGGGGCCAAGAGACCCAGTACTTC. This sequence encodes CASTGGQETQYF.